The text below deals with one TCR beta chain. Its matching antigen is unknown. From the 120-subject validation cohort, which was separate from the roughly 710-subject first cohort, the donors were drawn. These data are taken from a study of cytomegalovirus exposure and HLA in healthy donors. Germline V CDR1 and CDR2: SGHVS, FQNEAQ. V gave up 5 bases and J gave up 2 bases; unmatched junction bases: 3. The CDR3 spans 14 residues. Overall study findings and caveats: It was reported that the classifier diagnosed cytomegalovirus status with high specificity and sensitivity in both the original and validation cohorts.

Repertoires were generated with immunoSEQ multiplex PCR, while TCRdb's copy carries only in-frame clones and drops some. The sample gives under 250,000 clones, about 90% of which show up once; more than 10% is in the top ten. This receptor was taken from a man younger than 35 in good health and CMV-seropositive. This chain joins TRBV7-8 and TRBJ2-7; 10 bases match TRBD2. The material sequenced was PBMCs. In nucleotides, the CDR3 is TGTGCCAGCAGCCCTAGCGGGAGAGCCTACGAGCAGTACTTC. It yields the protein CASSPSGRAYEQYF.